Here is one T cell receptor (beta chain) with its context. The CDR3 loop spans 19 amino acids. The V end was cut by 4 bases, the J end by 7 bases, with 31 bases between. CDR1 and CDR2 (germline): SGHDT, YYEEEE. Method: immunoSEQ multiplex PCR; TCRdb's copy keeps in-frame clones and lacks some. The sample holds approximately 100,000 clones, approximately 87% seen once. This sample was included in a study of T cell responses to AZD1222 COVID-19 vaccine. The chain links TRBV5-6 to TRBJ2-3; the D call may be TRBD1 or TRBD2 (5 bases each). The sequence was obtained from an adult in good health. The source material was peripheral blood, sampled on day 0 of AZD1222 vaccination. CDR3 in amino acids: CASSAILGLGDPEVYTQYF. CDR3 sequence (DNA): TGTGCCAGCAGCGCGATCCTGGGGCTGGGGGACCCCGAGGTGTATACGCAGTATTTT.